A selection of T cell receptor beta chains follows, all from one sample in a study of Graves' ophthalmopathy and Graves' hyperthyroidism. TCRdb ran MiXCR on the multiplex PCR reads and lists one entry per CDR3 protein. The sample consists of about 700,000 distinct CDR3 sequences, more than 40% of them appearing once. Specimen: peripheral blood. The receptor source for this set is an adult man with Graves' ophthalmopathy. CDR3s include the opening cysteine and the closing phenylalanine or tryptophan. The D gene is left open where the match is weak. A clone size is listed for some rows: how often the clone was seen (once, few, many), or a class if it is expanded.

size	V	J	length	D	DNA	CDR3
many	TRBV19	TRBJ2-2	14	NA	TGTGCCAGCCATCCGGATGGTGCCACCGGGGAGCTGTTTTTT	CASHPDGATGELFF
few	TRBV3-1	TRBJ2-5	16	TRBD2	TGTGCCAGCAGCCAAGGAGGGACTACCGGCCAAGAGACCCAGTACTTC	CASSQGGTTGQETQYF
NA	TRBV7-2	TRBJ1-2	17	NA	TGTGCCAGCAACTTAAGTGGCAGGGGAATTGCCTTCTATGGCTACACCTTC	CASNLSGRGIAFYGYTF
many	TRBV19	TRBJ1-2	14	NA	TGTGCCAGTAGTATCGGAGGGTATAACTATGGCTACACCTTC	CASSIGGYNYGYTF
NA	TRBV11-2	TRBJ2-1	20	TRBD1	TGTGCCAGCAGCTTGGATGGGACAGGGGGATCTTACGGAGGTCGGAATGAGCAGTTCTTC	CASSLDGTGGSYGGRNEQFF
many	TRBV19	TRBJ1-2	14	NA	TGTGCCAGTCAGGAGATCAGGGGTTCCTATGGCTACACCTTC	CASQEIRGSYGYTF
many	TRBV10-3	TRBJ2-2	14	NA	TGTGCCATCAGTCTTGACATGAACACCGGGGAGCTGTTTTTT	CAISLDMNTGELFF
many	TRBV5-1	TRBJ1-2	14	NA	TGCGCCAGCACGATTGGGGACACTCGTCCTGGCTACACCTTC	CASTIGDTRPGYTF
many	TRBV6-5	TRBJ1-1	15	TRBD1	TGTGCCAGCAGCAGGACAGGGGAAGGAGGCACTGAAGCTTTCTTT	CASSRTGEGGTEAFF
NA	TRBV15	TRBJ2-5	17	TRBD2	TGTGCCACCAGCAGGGGACTAGCGGGGAGTGATTACGGGACCCAGTACTTC	CATSRGLAGSDYGTQYF
many	TRBV6-5	TRBJ1-6	15	NA	TGTGCCAGCAGACAAGGCAGCTCCTATAATTCACCCCTCCACTTT	CASRQGSSYNSPLHF
NA	TRBV29-1	TRBJ2-6	13	TRBD2	TGCAGCGTCCAGAGGGAGGGGACCAACGTCCTGACTTTC	CSVQREGTNVLTF
NA	TRBV30	TRBJ2-5	14	TRBD2	TGTGCCTGGAGTGGGGCTAGCGGACAAGAGACCCAGTACTTC	CAWSGASGQETQYF
many	TRBV12-3/TRBV12-4	TRBJ1-1	12	NA	TGTGCCAGCAGTTTCGGGACGACTGAAGCTTTCTTT	CASSFGTTEAFF
many	TRBV7-9	TRBJ2-7	14	NA	TGTGCCAGCAGCTTCCGGGACAAGATCTACGAGCAGTACTTC	CASSFRDKIYEQYF
NA	TRBV11-1	TRBJ2-5	16	NA	TGTGCCAGCAGCTTAGGGTCAGGGGACGGGCAAGAGACCCAGTACTTC	CASSLGSGDGQETQYF
few	TRBV19	TRBJ1-5	14	NA	TGTGCCAGTACCACCGCCCAGGGTGAGCAGCCCCAGCATTTT	CASTTAQGEQPQHF
many	TRBV7-9	TRBJ1-2	12	NA	TGTGCCAGCAGCTTAGGAGGGGTAGTCTACACCTTC	CASSLGGVVYTF
NA	TRBV6-6	TRBJ2-5	15	TRBD2	TGTGCCAGCAGTTATCTGGCGGGAGGGCAAGAGACCCAGTACTTC	CASSYLAGGQETQYF
NA	TRBV6-1	TRBJ2-6	15	NA	TGTGCCAGCAGTGAATCCACAGATGGGGCCAACGTCCTGACTTTC	CASSESTDGANVLTF
NA	TRBV25-1	TRBJ2-5	13	NA	TGTGCCAGCAGTGTAGGCAGGGAACAGCCCCAGTACTTC	CASSVGREQPQYF
NA	TRBV5-1	TRBJ2-5	15	TRBD1	TGCGCCAGCAGTTCTGGACAGGGGGCTTGGGAGACCCAGTACTTC	CASSSGQGAWETQYF
once	TRBV7-9	TRBJ2-1	16	NA	TGTGCCAGCAGCTTAGCGCAATTGGGGTCCTACAATGAGCAGTTCTTC	CASSLAQLGSYNEQFF
NA	TRBV6-1	TRBJ2-7	14	NA	TGTGCCAGCAGTGAAGAGACAGCGAACTACGAGCAGTACTTC	CASSEETANYEQYF
NA	TRBV4-1	TRBJ1-1	14	NA	TGCGCCAGCAGCCAATTTCAGACGAACACTGAAGCTTTCTTT	CASSQFQTNTEAFF
NA	TRBV19	TRBJ1-2	18	TRBD1	TGTGCCAGTAGTATAGATACCTATCGGGGACAGGGGCACTATGGCCACACCTTC	CASSIDTYRGQGHYGHTF
NA	TRBV25-1	TRBJ1-5	15	NA	TGTGCCAGCAGTTGGAAGGGGGAAAAAGTTCAGCCCCAGCATTTT	CASSWKGEKVQPQHF
many	TRBV5-1	TRBJ2-5	13	NA	TGCGCCAGCAGCTTGGAGGGGGACGAGACCCAGTACTTC	CASSLEGDETQYF
NA	TRBV7-2	TRBJ2-2	17	TRBD1	TGTGCCAGTAGTGACCGGGACCTAGGGGGCTACACCGGGGAGCTGTTTTTT	CASSDRDLGGYTGELFF
NA	TRBV2	TRBJ1-5	14	TRBD1	TGTGCCAGCAGACAGGGGGTTACGGGACAGCCCCAGCATTTT	CASRQGVTGQPQHF
NA	TRBV10-3	TRBJ1-6	14	NA	TGTGCCATCAGTGAAGGGCAGGAGAATTCACCCCTCCACTTT	CAISEGQENSPLHF
many	TRBV6-6	TRBJ1-1	14	TRBD1	TGTGCCAGCAGTCAGGGACAGGGAAGGACTGAAGCTTTCTTT	CASSQGQGRTEAFF
many	TRBV7-9	TRBJ2-2	13	NA	TGTGCCAGCAGCTTAAAGGGGACCGGGGAGCTGTTTTTT	CASSLKGTGELFF
many	TRBV11-2	TRBJ2-7	14	NA	TGTGCCAGCAGCTTAGATGTTAGAGACTACGAGCAGTACTTC	CASSLDVRDYEQYF
NA	TRBV20-1	TRBJ1-2	13	TRBD1	TGCAGTGCTAGCCCTGACAGGGGCTTTGGCTACACCTTC	CSASPDRGFGYTF
many	TRBV7-9	TRBJ1-1	14	NA	TGTGCCAGCAGCTTAGGGCAGGAGAACACTGAAGCTTTCTTT	CASSLGQENTEAFF
NA	TRBV5-1	TRBJ1-2	14	NA	TGCGCCAGCAGCAAGAGGACAATCGACTATGGCTACACCTTC	CASSKRTIDYGYTF
many	TRBV7-2	TRBJ1-6	14	NA	TGTGCCAGCAGCTACGACGCGACGGGGTCACCCCTCCACTTT	CASSYDATGSPLHF
NA	TRBV19	TRBJ2-3	14	NA	TGTGCCAGTAGTATAGGACTATTAACAGATACGCAGTATTTT	CASSIGLLTDTQYF
few	TRBV6-5	TRBJ2-5	15	TRBD1	TGTGCCAGCAGTTACCGCACAGGGGTGGAAGAGACCCAGTACTTC	CASSYRTGVEETQYF
many	TRBV15	TRBJ2-7	14	NA	TGTGCCACCAGCAGAGAACAGGTCTCCTACGAGCAGTACTTC	CATSREQVSYEQYF
NA	TRBV29-1	TRBJ1-3	13	TRBD1	TGCAGCGTTTCGACAGGGGCAGGAAACACCATATATTTT	CSVSTGAGNTIYF
few	TRBV27	TRBJ1-6	15	NA	TGTGCCAGCAGTTTATTAGGGCAGGGTAATTCACCCCTCCACTTT	CASSLLGQGNSPLHF
NA	TRBV6-6	TRBJ2-7	15	NA	TGTGCCAGCAGGAGGACAGACAGGAGCTCCTACGAGCAGTACTTC	CASRRTDRSSYEQYF
many	TRBV19	TRBJ1-4	16	NA	TGTGCCAGTAGTATGGACGGGGGGCGAGATAATGAAAAACTGTTTTTT	CASSMDGGRDNEKLFF
many	TRBV7-9	TRBJ2-5	13	TRBD2	TGTGCCAGCAGCACTGGGACGGGGGGGCCCCAGTACTTC	CASSTGTGGPQYF
few	TRBV5-6	TRBJ2-7	15	TRBD1	TGTGCCAGCAGCGTGTGGGACAGCTCCTCCTACGAGCAGTACTTC	CASSVWDSSSYEQYF
NA	TRBV10-3	TRBJ2-7	15	NA	TGTGCCAGCAGTGAAGGCCCCGGTGGCAGCTACGAGCAGTACTTC	CASSEGPGGSYEQYF
NA	TRBV29-1	TRBJ1-1	12	NA	TGCAGCGTTGAGGTCAGGGACACTGAAGCTTTCTTT	CSVEVRDTEAFF
NA	TRBV29-1	TRBJ1-1	14	NA	TGCAGCGTTGAACTGGGACGGGAGAACACTGAAGCTTTCTTT	CSVELGRENTEAFF
NA	TRBV6-4	TRBJ2-2	16	TRBD1	TGTGCCAGCAGTGACACCGGGACAGGGAACACCGGGGAGCTGTTTTTT	CASSDTGTGNTGELFF
NA	TRBV25-1	TRBJ1-4	15	TRBD1	TGTGCCAGCAGTGAATGGAGGGGGCGCGAAGAAAAACTGTTTTTT	CASSEWRGREEKLFF
NA	TRBV25-1	TRBJ2-3	17	NA	TGTGCCAGCAGTGATCGGTCATGGGGCGGTGTTACAGATACGCAGTATTTT	CASSDRSWGGVTDTQYF
many	TRBV19	TRBJ1-5	13	NA	TGTGCCAGTAGTAAAAGGGGGGAACAGCCCCAGCATTTT	CASSKRGEQPQHF
many	TRBV7-8	TRBJ1-4	14	NA	TGTGCCAGCAGCTTTGGGCAGGGTAATGAAAAACTGTTTTTT	CASSFGQGNEKLFF
many	TRBV6-5	TRBJ1-3	14	NA	TGTGCCAGCAGACCGGACCACTCTGGAAACACCATATATTTT	CASRPDHSGNTIYF
NA	TRBV9	TRBJ2-5	15	TRBD1	TGTGCCATCAGCGGGACAGGGGGAATCCAAGAGACCCAGTACTTC	CAISGTGGIQETQYF
NA	TRBV15	TRBJ2-6	16	NA	TGTGCCACCAGCAGAGGGGGGAGCTCTGGGGCCAACGTCCTGACTTTC	CATSRGGSSGANVLTF
many	TRBV9	TRBJ1-5	14	NA	TGTGCCAGCAGCCGCGAGGGTCCAGGGCAGCCCCAGCATTTT	CASSREGPGQPQHF